These 20 T cell receptor beta chains originate from one sample sequenced in a study of T-cell reconstitution after alpha-beta-depleted transplantation in children. The TCRbeta library incorporated unique molecular identifiers. TCRdb analysed the PCR reads with MiXCR anew, one entry per CDR3 protein. The sample lists about 270,000 distinct CDR3 sequences, nearly 10% occurring once. Specimen: PBMCs from the stem cell graft donor, collected from the stem cell graft. All receptors come from a human donor who donated a stem cell graft to a child with SCID.

This sequence joins TRBV27 and TRBJ2-1; a weak D match, TRBD1 (8 bases). In germline, CDR1 is MNHEY, CDR2 SMNVEV (reference sequence). The length of the CDR3 is 14 residues. V lost 8 bases to trimming and J lost 8 bases, with 19 bases between them. CDR3 coding DNA: TGTGCCAGCGGAACAGGGGGGGGTTTGGATGAGCAGTTCTTC. It yields the protein CASGTGGGLDEQFF.

This clonotype was seen a handful of times. The CDR3 DNA is TGTGCCAGTAAGGACAGGGGTTCCTCCTACGAGCAGTACTTC. This encodes CASKDRGSSYEQYF. The chain uses TRBV19 and TRBJ2-7; the match to TRBD1 covers 9 bases. The germline gives CDR1 LNHDA, CDR2 SQIVND (reference sequence). The CDR3 loop spans 14 amino acids. V lost 7 bases and J lost 0; bases outside the gene matches: 4.

This clonotype has a handful of counts. The V call is TRBV5-4, the J call TRBJ1-1; the match to TRBD1 covers 8 bases. This CDR3 comprises 15 residues. Germline V gene data show CDR1 as SGHNT and CDR2 as YYREEE (reference sequence). The junction had 4 bases not matched to a gene; V was cut back by 3 bases and J by 0 bases. In DNA, the CDR3 is TGTGCCAGCAGCTCTGCCAGGGGGCTGAACACTGAAGCTTTCTTT. Amino acids: CASSSARGLNTEAFF.

This clonotype was counted only a few times. This chain joins TRBV10-3 and TRBJ2-3, with D possibly matching TRBD2 (6 bases). This CDR3 comprises 14 residues. Germline V gene data show CDR1 as ENHRY and CDR2 as SYGVKD. Trimming shortened V by 8 bases and J by 1 base, and 13 bases separated the two germline ends. The CDR3 bases are TGTGCCATCGGGTCTCCGGGGGGCACAGATACGCAGTATTTT. It codes for CAIGSPGGTDTQYF.

This clonotype appeared many times. The gene calls are TRBV12-3 or TRBV12-4 and TRBJ1-6; 8 nucleotides align to TRBD1. The CDR3 totals 13 residues. J gave up 10 bases and V 5 bases, and 4 bases lay outside the gene matches. CDR3 bases: TGTGCCAGCAGTGGACAGGGAGGCTCACCCCTCCACTTT. Its protein is CASSGQGGSPLHF.

The V call is TRBV20-1, the J call TRBJ2-7; no firm D call. Germline V gene sequence: CDR1 DFQATT, CDR2 SNEGSKA (reference sequence). The CDR3 has 13 amino acids. The V and J ends lost 1 base and 2 bases respectively, with 9 bases between them. The CDR3 DNA follows: TGCAGTGCTAGAGTTGGCCAGACCTACGAGCAGTACTTC. Amino acids: CSARVGQTYEQYF.

The V and J genes are TRBV14 and TRBJ2-1, with 7 bases aligning to TRBD2. The ends lost 1 base at V and 7 bases at J; junction bases unmatched: 10. CDR3 length: 16 residues. Germline CDR1 is SGHDN and CDR2 is FVKESK. The CDR3 loop reads CASSQGFAWGGNEQFF. CDR3 DNA sequence: TGTGCCAGCAGCCAAGGTTTCGCGTGGGGAGGGAATGAGCAGTTCTTC.

This clonotype showed up many times. The chain carries TRBV5-1 and TRBJ2-2; 10 bases fit TRBD2. The CDR3 is 16 amino acids. Germline trimming cut 4 bases from V and 3 bases from J; bases unmatched to any gene: 6. Germline CDR1 SGHRS, CDR2 YFSETQ. CDR3 coding DNA: TGCGCCAGCAGCCACCGCACTAGCGGGGACACCGGGGAGCTGTTTTTT. Translating gives CASSHRTSGDTGELFF. The full variable domain, its missing parts supplied by reference TRBV5-1 and TRBJ2-2, is KAGVTQTPRYLIKTRGQQVTLSCSPISGHRSVSWYQQTPGQGLQFLFEYFSETQRNKGNFPGRFSGRQFSNSRSEMNVSTLELGDSALYLCASSHRTSGDTGELFFGEGSRLTVL.

This clonotype occurred many times. The V call is TRBV6-5, the J call TRBJ1-5; the D is unclear. V was clipped by 2 bases and J by 4 bases, with 6 bases between them. Germline V gene lookup returns CDR1 MNHEY and CDR2 SVGAGI. The CDR3 consists of 13 residues. The CDR3 loop is CASSYGSNQPQHF. CDR3 sequence (DNA): TGTGCCAGCAGTTACGGGTCAAATCAGCCCCAGCATTTT.

V gene TRBV5-1 combines with J gene TRBJ2-5, with D possibly being TRBD2 (6 bases). The V and J ends lost 2 bases and 5 bases respectively, with 13 bases between them. This CDR3 is built from 14 residues. The germline CDR1 and CDR2 sequences are SGHRS and YFSETQ. The CDR3 loop reads CASSFWGDSETQYF. In DNA form, the CDR3 reads TGCGCCAGCAGCTTTTGGGGGGATAGTGAGACCCAGTACTTC.

There are many counts of this clonotype. This rearrangement joins TRBV27 to TRBJ2-2, with 13 bases aligning to TRBD2. This CDR3 has 17 residues. Germline lookup yields CDR1 MNHEY and CDR2 SMNVEV (reference sequence). V was pared by 5 bases and J by 4 bases, with 7 bases of the junction left unmatched. The CDR3: CASSPLAGGPGTGELFF. CDR3 nucleotides: TGTGCCAGCAGTCCACTAGCGGGGGGGCCGGGCACCGGGGAGCTGTTTTTT.

This clonotype was detected only a few times. The rearrangement links TRBV12-3 or TRBV12-4 to TRBJ2-1, with no clear D. The ends were cut back, 8 bases at V and 8 bases at J, with 10 bases in the middle. The CDR3 is 11 residues long. The CDR3 loop reads CASFGFHEQFF. In DNA, the CDR3 is TGTGCCAGCTTCGGTTTCCATGAGCAGTTCTTC.

This clonotype was picked up many times. The chain carries TRBV5-1 and TRBJ2-5, with D unclear. The CDR3 is 13 amino acids. Germline V lookup: CDR1 SGHRS, CDR2 YFSETQ. Trimming took 0 bases from V and 1 from J, leaving 4 bases between them. The CDR3 region has the DNA TGCGCCAGCAGCTTGGCGATCCAAGAGACCCAGTACTTC. Translating gives CASSLAIQETQYF.

This chain uses TRBV9 with TRBJ1-6; 7 bases match TRBD1. The V gene end was trimmed by 0 bases and the J gene end by 13 bases; junction bases not matched to a gene: 4. The CDR3 covers 13 residues. Germline V gene data show CDR1 as SGDLS and CDR2 as YYNGEE. Here the CDR3 DNA reads TGTGCCAGCAGCGTAGAGCCAGGGGGTCCCCTCCACTTT. Its protein product is CASSVEPGGPLHF. The entire variable domain, with the rest obtained from reference TRBV9 and TRBJ1-6, is as follows: DSGVTQTPKHLITATGQRVTLRCSPRSGDLSVYWYQQSLDQGLQFLIQYYNGEERAKGNILERFSAQQFPDLHSELNLSSLELGDSALYFCASSVEPGGPLHFGNGTRLTVT.

J is TRBJ2-2 and V is TRBV14; tentative D call: TRBD2 (6 bases). Germline assignment: CDR1 SGHDN and CDR2 FVKESK. This CDR3 has 15 amino acids. V lost 4 bases and J lost 2, with 11 bases in between. In nucleotides, the CDR3 is TGTGCCAGCAGCCCCCGCGGGGAAAACACCGGGGAGCTGTTTTTT. Amino acids: CASSPRGENTGELFF.

This chain joins TRBV6-5 and TRBJ2-5; D call uncertain. V lost 5 bases and J lost 4, with 17 bases in between. The CDR3 contains 15 residues. The germline V gene has CDR1 MNHEY and CDR2 SVGAGI. The CDR3 region has the DNA TGTGCCAGCAGTACCCCAACAAGTTTTGGAGAGACCCAGTACTTC. It specifies CASSTPTSFGETQYF.

The chain employs TRBV12-3 or TRBV12-4 and TRBJ1-3; D might be TRBD1 (5 bases). The CDR3 sequence is 17 residues long. V shed 5 bases and J shed 1 base, with 18 bases lying between them. The CDR3 DNA reads as TGTGCCAGCAGTCCTATTGGAGGGGACGGATCTGGAAACACCATATATTTT. Translation: CASSPIGGDGSGNTIYF.

This clonotype was seen only a few times. This chain uses TRBV7-9 with TRBJ2-4; D may match TRBD1 or TRBD2 (5 bases each). V was trimmed by 5 bases and J by 3 bases, leaving 20 bases between them. Germline assignment: CDR1 SEHNR and CDR2 FQNEAQ (reference sequence). CDR3 size: 17 residues. The CDR3 DNA sequence: TGTGCCAGCAGCCCAGGGACCGAGCGCCGGGGCAAAAACATTCAGTACTTC. Translating gives CASSPGTERRGKNIQYF.

The J gene is TRBJ2-2, the V gene TRBV20-1, with 8 positions matching TRBD1. The CDR3 spans 15 residues. Germline V CDR1 and CDR2: DFQATT, SNEGSKA (reference sequence). V was clipped by 6 bases and J by 3 bases; unmatched bases: 9. CDR3 sequence (DNA): TGCAGTGCCGAGAAAAGGACAGGGCACACCGGGGAGCTGTTTTTT. This gives the protein CSAEKRTGHTGELFF.

The chain joins TRBV3-1 to TRBJ1-1; D is perhaps TRBD1 (5 bases). The CDR3 runs 16 residues. The V gene's germline CDR1 is LGHDT and CDR2 YNNKEL (reference sequence). Trimming stripped 4 bases from V and 1 base from J, with 16 bases between. The CDR3 nucleotides read TGTGCCAGCAGCCGTACGCCTCCACAGGAGAACACTGAAGCTTTCTTT. Amino acids: CASSRTPPQENTEAFF.